Below are 32 T cell receptor beta chains sequenced from a single sample in a study of blood T cell repertoires in COVID-19. Method: immunoSEQ multiplex PCR; TCRdb's copy keeps in-frame clones and lacks some. Of approximately 250,000 clones listed, 70% to 90% are singletons. Material: peripheral blood. All receptors come from a man aged 25 to 45 who had recovered from COVID-19.

This clone has a single count. The CDR3 nucleotides are TGTGCCAGCATTCCCTTTCGGGGGGGCCCAGGGGAGCTGTTTTTT. Protein: CASIPFRGGPGELFF. This rearrangement joins TRBV27 to TRBJ2-2; 8 bases are a match to TRBD2. The V gene's germline CDR1 is MNHEY and CDR2 SMNVEV (reference sequence). The ends lost 7 bases at V and 8 bases at J; junction bases unmatched: 12. The CDR3 is 15 amino acids.

The V call is TRBV27, the J call TRBJ2-4; TRBD1 might be the D (5 bases). Between the trimmed V and J ends, which lost 8 bases and 7 bases, there was a span of 15 bases. The CDR3 is 13 amino acids. CDR1 and CDR2 (germline): MNHEY, SMNVEV (reference sequence). This CDR3 reads CASRSSPGNIQYF. CDR3 nucleotide sequence: TGTGCCAGCCGATCGTCCCCAGGGAACATTCAGTACTTC.

This clone was seen once. This rearrangement joins TRBV6-4 to TRBJ2-4; D is possibly TRBD2 (5 bases). Germline CDR1 reads MRHNA; CDR2 reads SNTAGT. CDR3 length equals 15 residues. Trimming removed 5 bases from V and 6 bases from J, with 17 bases in between. CDR3 DNA: TGTGCCAGCAGTCCGGCCAGCGGAGATACAAACATTCAGTACTTC. Amino acids: CASSPASGDTNIQYF.

The chain employs TRBV5-1 and TRBJ1-4; D is unclear. Germline CDR1 reads SGHRS; CDR2 reads YFSETQ. V lost 0 bases to trimming and J lost 8 bases, with 14 bases between them. The CDR3 sequence is 15 residues long. In DNA form, the CDR3 reads TGCGCCAGCAGCTTGGTTTCGGGGTTGGGGGAAAAACTGTTTTTT. As protein: CASSLVSGLGEKLFF. Complete variable domain (other parts from reference TRBV5-1 and TRBJ1-4): KAGVTQTPRYLIKTRGQQVTLSCSPISGHRSVSWYQQTPGQGLQFLFEYFSETQRNKGNFPGRFSGRQFSNSRSEMNVSTLELGDSALYLCASSLVSGLGEKLFFGSGTQLSVL.

The chain carries TRBV6-6 and TRBJ2-1; 7 nucleotides agree with TRBD1. The CDR3 runs to 15 residues. CDR1 is MNHNY, CDR2 SVGAGI, per germline (reference sequence). With 8 bases clipped from V and 2 bases from J, the junction kept 9 bases outside the gene matches. The CDR3 loop reads CASERGGYAYNEQFF. The CDR3 DNA follows: TGTGCCAGCGAACGAGGGGGCTACGCCTACAATGAGCAGTTCTTC.

The rearrangement links TRBV7-2 to TRBJ2-3; 11 nucleotides agree with TRBD2. The V gene's germline CDR1 is SGHTA and CDR2 FQGNSA. Unmatched junction bases numbered 5, after V lost 5 bases and J lost 1 base. This CDR3 is built from 16 residues. The CDR3 here is CASSEKLAGGTDTQYF. Here the CDR3 DNA reads TGTGCCAGCAGCGAAAAACTAGCGGGGGGCACAGATACGCAGTATTTT.

This clone was recorded only once. The V gene is TRBV25-1, the J gene TRBJ2-4, with TRBD1 identical over 7 bases. V lost 3 bases to trimming and J lost 8 bases; unmatched junction nucleotides: 7. CDR1 is MGHDK, CDR2 SYGVNS, per germline. This CDR3 contains 14 residues. The CDR3 region has the DNA TGTGCCAGCAGTGATCGGGCAGGGGGATACATTCAGTACTTC. Residues: CASSDRAGGYIQYF.

The gene calls are TRBV4-1 and TRBJ1-1; 8 bases map to TRBD1. Germline-derived CDR1 and CDR2 are MGHRA and YSYEKL. The J segment lost 5 bases and the V segment lost 4 bases, leaving 9 bases of the junction unmatched. The CDR3 is 15 amino acids. CDR3 coding DNA: TGCGCCAGCAGCCCACCTGGACAGGGAGGGACTGAAGCTTTCTTT. Residues: CASSPPGQGGTEAFF.

This chain links TRBV9 with TRBJ2-1; unclear D gene. Trimming removed 0 bases at V and 15 bases at J, with 16 bases between. This CDR3 contains 13 residues. Germline CDR1 SGDLS, CDR2 YYNGEE. CDR3 in DNA: TGTGCCAGCAGCGTAGAGGAGTACACCCCTCCGTTCTTC. As protein: CASSVEEYTPPFF.

This chain links TRBV5-6 with TRBJ2-3, with D possibly being TRBD2 (6 bases). Between the trimmed V and J ends, which lost 2 bases and 4 bases, there was a span of 8 bases. This CDR3 contains 13 residues. Germline values: CDR1 SGHDT, CDR2 YYEEEE. The CDR3 sequence is CASSFGGADTQYF. The CDR3 DNA follows: TGTGCCAGCAGCTTCGGGGGTGCAGATACGCAGTATTTT.

V is TRBV10-1 and J is TRBJ2-1; 7 bases align to TRBD2. Trimming at V came to 0 bases and at J to 6 bases, leaving 5 bases not matched to a gene. The CDR3 contains 15 residues. Germline loops: CDR1 WNHNN, CDR2 SYGVQD (reference sequence). As DNA, the CDR3 is TGCGCCAGCAGTGAGTCGGGCGGGGGACTCAATGAGCAGTTCTTC. Translating gives CASSESGGGLNEQFF.

CDR3 residues: CASSLELIQQETQYF. Here the CDR3 DNA reads TGTGCCAGCAGCTTGGAACTAATACAACAAGAGACCCAGTACTTC. V and J are TRBV5-4 and TRBJ2-5, with D uncertain. Germline CDR1 reads SGHNT; CDR2 reads YYREEE (reference sequence). V lost 0 bases and J lost 2, with 11 bases in between. The CDR3 is made up of 15 amino acids.

The chain has TRBV6-5 and TRBJ1-2; 7 bases align to TRBD1. Looked up from germline, CDR1 is MNHEY and CDR2 is SVGAGI. V gave up 7 bases and J gave up 6 bases; unmatched junction bases: 14. The CDR3 loop spans 15 amino acids. The CDR3 loop reads CASTLTDRLYHGYTF. DNA for the CDR3: TGTGCCAGCACCCTAACGGACAGGCTATATCATGGCTACACCTTC.

This clone was picked up one time. The chain combines TRBV25-1 with TRBJ2-2, with 11 bases fitting TRBD2. The CDR3 runs 15 residues. Germline CDR1 and CDR2: MGHDK and SYGVNS. Trimming removed 8 bases from V and 6 bases from J; junction bases left unmatched: 8. Here the CDR3 reads CASGHWGLAAGELFF. In DNA form, the CDR3 reads TGTGCCAGCGGTCATTGGGGACTAGCGGCCGGGGAGCTGTTTTTT.

This sequence joins TRBV27 and TRBJ1-2; D gene uncertain. Deletions cut 3 bases from V and 0 bases from J, with 14 bases between. Germline-derived CDR1 and CDR2 are MNHEY and SMNVEV (reference sequence). The length of the CDR3 is 16 residues. The CDR3 sequence: CASSFGRASSNYGYTF. The CDR3 coding sequence is TGTGCCAGCAGTTTTGGTAGAGCCTCGTCTAACTATGGCTACACCTTC.

V and J are TRBV29-1 and TRBJ1-2; 9 bases agree with TRBD1. The CDR3 contains 11 residues. CDR1 is SQVTM and CDR2 is ANQGSEA in the germline V gene. V lost 6 bases to trimming and J lost 8 bases; unmatched junction nucleotides: 4. The CDR3 DNA sequence: TGCAGCGTCACAGGGGGCGCGGGCTACACCTTC. The encoded protein is CSVTGGAGYTF.

The rearrangement joins TRBV5-8 to TRBJ1-5, with D perhaps TRBD1 (5 bases). This CDR3 has 15 amino acids. The V end lost 4 bases, the J end lost 0 bases, and 11 bases lay between the germline ends. Germline CDR1 reads SGHTS; CDR2 reads YDEGEE. In nucleotides, the CDR3 is TGTGCCAGCAGCCCATTGGGGCATAGCAATCAGCCCCAGCATTTT. Translating it yields CASSPLGHSNQPQHF. The full variable domain, with the rest looked up from reference TRBV5-8 and TRBJ1-5, is EAGVTQSPTHLIKTRGQQATLRCSPISGHTSVYWYQQALGLGLQFLLWYDEGEERNRGNFPPRFSGRQFPNYSSELNVNALELEDSALYLCASSPLGHSNQPQHFGDGTRLSIL.

The chain employs TRBV20-1 and TRBJ2-1; possible D gene TRBD1, 5 bases. CDR3 size: 15 residues. Deletions cut 3 bases from V and 2 bases from J, with 14 bases between. The V gene's germline CDR1 is DFQATT and CDR2 SNEGSKA (reference sequence). The CDR3 DNA reads TGCAGTGCTAGTTTCGCCAGGGCCACCTACAATGAGCAGTTCTTC. Amino acids: CSASFARATYNEQFF.

This rearrangement joins TRBV6-5 to TRBJ2-7; 7 bases map to TRBD1. V lost 0 bases, J lost 3 bases, and 5 bases stayed unmatched. The V gene's germline CDR1 is MNHEY and CDR2 SVGAGI. This CDR3 comprises 15 residues. The CDR3 is CASSYSNRGNYEQYF. The CDR3 DNA reads TGTGCCAGCAGTTACTCAAACAGGGGCAACTACGAGCAGTACTTC.

V usage is TRBV18 and J usage is TRBJ2-7; D is ambiguous. The CDR3 spans 14 residues. The germline V and J ends were trimmed by 4 bases and 3 bases, with 13 bases remaining between them. Looked up from germline, CDR1 is KGHSH and CDR2 is LQKENI. CDR3 sequence reads: CASSQTTGGYEQYF. The CDR3 DNA reads as TGTGCCAGCTCACAGACCACCGGCGGCTACGAGCAGTACTTC.

This chain joins TRBV10-1 and TRBJ2-2; a possible D gene is TRBD1 (5 bases). Germline-derived CDR1 and CDR2 are WNHNN and SYGVQD (reference sequence). This CDR3 spans 14 amino acids. V lost 5 bases and J 0 bases, leaving 7 bases between the germline ends. The CDR3: CASSPGSNTGELFF. The CDR3, as DNA: TGCGCCAGCAGTCCAGGGTCGAACACCGGGGAGCTGTTTTTT.

V gene TRBV18 combines with J gene TRBJ1-2; D uncertain. The CDR3 has 14 amino acids. Trimming removed 0 bases at V and 5 bases at J, with 10 bases between. Germline CDR1 reads KGHSH; CDR2 reads LQKENI. In DNA, the CDR3 is TGTGCCAGCTCACCACCAACCGGGAGGTATGGCTACACCTTC. It specifies CASSPPTGRYGYTF.

The chain has TRBV9 and TRBJ2-1, with a tentative D call TRBD2 (6 bases). The V end was cut by 0 bases, the J end by 3 bases, with 13 bases between. CDR1 SGDLS and CDR2 YYNGEE come from the germline V gene. This CDR3 spans 16 amino acids. The chain's CDR3 is CASSVGGDGFYNEQFF. The CDR3 region has the DNA TGTGCCAGCAGCGTAGGGGGGGACGGCTTCTACAATGAGCAGTTCTTC. Filled out from reference TRBV9 and TRBJ2-1, the complete variable domain reads DSGVTQTPKHLITATGQRVTLRCSPRSGDLSVYWYQQSLDQGLQFLIQYYNGEERAKGNILERFSAQQFPDLHSELNLSSLELGDSALYFCASSVGGDGFYNEQFFGPGTRLTVL.

This clone was observed a handful of times. Compared with germline, one end of the junction differs, possibly owing to a read error. The chain combines TRBV10-2 with TRBJ2-7; 7 bases are a match to TRBD1. Germline CDR1 and CDR2: WSHSY and SAAADI. The CDR3 runs to 16 residues. The CDR3 here is CASNEIRDSPLREQYF. The CDR3 DNA reads as TGCGCCAGCAATGAGATCCGGGACAGCCCTCTACGTGAGCAGTACTTC.

The chain joins TRBV6-5 to TRBJ1-2; no clear D. Germline V gives CDR1 MNHEY, CDR2 SVGAGI. Deletions cut 5 bases from V and 7 bases from J, with 14 bases between. This CDR3 has 13 residues. Here the CDR3 DNA reads TGTGCCAGCAGTATAGACGGGTTTCGTGGCTACACCTTC. Translated: CASSIDGFRGYTF.

J is TRBJ2-2 and V is TRBV18, with 7 bases aligning to TRBD1. Germline CDR1 KGHSH, CDR2 LQKENI. The ends lost 11 bases at V and 6 bases at J; junction bases unmatched: 9. CDR3 length equals 13 residues. The CDR3 bases are TGTGCCGGCGGACAGGCCAACTCCGGGGAGCTGTTTTTT. Translated: CAGGQANSGELFF.

The chain uses TRBV19 and TRBJ1-2, with D possibly TRBD1 on 5 matching bases. The ends were cut back, 7 bases at V and 3 bases at J, with 15 bases in the middle. This CDR3 has 14 amino acids. The germline CDR1 and CDR2 sequences are LNHDA and SQIVND (reference sequence). CDR3 sequence (DNA): TGTGCCAGTACAAGGCTCAGGGTGGACTATGGCTACACCTTC. Translation gives CASTRLRVDYGYTF.

The CDR3 nucleotides read TGCAGCGTGCGGGACAGGGACTACGAGCAGTACTTC. This encodes CSVRDRDYEQYF. The V and J genes are TRBV29-1 and TRBJ2-7; 9 bases line up with TRBD1. V lost 6 bases to trimming and J lost 3 bases; unmatched junction nucleotides: 3. CDR3 length: 12 amino acids. CDR1 is SQVTM, CDR2 ANQGSEA, per germline.

This chain uses TRBV25-1 with TRBJ1-2; 11 bases are shared with TRBD1. Germline V gene data show CDR1 as MGHDK and CDR2 as SYGVNS. The CDR3 runs to 13 residues. Trimming cost V 4 bases and J 13 bases; bases outside gene matches: 8. The CDR3 nucleotides are TGTGCCAGCAGTGCCGGGACAGGGGGGGTCTCCACCTTC. Protein sequence: CASSAGTGGVSTF.

J is TRBJ1-2 and V is TRBV3-1 (or the pseudogene TRBV3-2); D not certain. CDR3 length: 12 residues. Trimming took 1 base from V and 6 from J, leaving 6 bases between them. CDR1 is LGHDT and CDR2 is YNNKEL in the germline V gene (reference sequence). CDR3 loop: CASSQVGHGYTF. CDR3 DNA: TGTGCCAGCAGCCAAGTCGGTCATGGCTACACCTTC.

The chain links TRBV6-5 to TRBJ1-3; TRBD1 matches at 7 bases. CDR1 and CDR2 from the germline V gene are MNHEY and SVGAGI. J was trimmed by 0 bases and V by 5 bases; bases with no gene match: 4. The CDR3 is made up of 15 amino acids. Here the CDR3 reads CASSRQGLSGNTIYF. The CDR3 DNA sequence: TGTGCCAGCAGTAGACAGGGCCTCTCTGGAAACACCATATATTTT.

This chain joins TRBV27 and TRBJ1-2; D remains unclear. V was pared by 5 bases and J by 5 bases, with 18 bases between. Germline CDR1 is MNHEY and CDR2 is SMNVEV (reference sequence). The CDR3 covers 15 residues. CDR3 amino acids: CASSPNLATGYGYTF. CDR3 coding DNA: TGTGCCAGCAGTCCCAACCTGGCGACGGGATATGGCTACACCTTC.